The rows below give T cell receptor beta chains drawn from one sample of a study of blood T cell repertoires in COVID-19. Sequencing used immunoSEQ multiplex PCR; TCRdb keeps in-frame clones, though not all of them. The sample has some 380,000 clones, roughly 86% seen once. Sequenced material: PBMCs or T cells enriched from blood (not recorded which). These receptors were obtained from a woman aged 40-49 years with acute COVID-19. Each CDR3 is given with its conserved first and last residue. The D gene is left open where the match is weak. The size entry is marked missing in some rows and otherwise reads once, few, many or a size class.

V	D	size	J	DNA	CDR3
TRBV3-1/TRBV3-2	.	once	TRBJ2-7	TGTGCCAGCAGCCAAGTTCTCCCCTCCTACGAGCAGTACTTC	CASSQVLPSYEQYF
TRBV18	TRBD1	.	TRBJ2-3	TGTGCCAGCTCACCCCGACAGGGGACGCAGTATTTT	CASSPRQGTQYF
TRBV24-1	TRBD1	.	TRBJ2-7	TGTGCCACCAGTTCTGTAACAGGGGGCACCTACGAGCAGTACTTC	CATSSVTGGTYEQYF
TRBV27	.	.	TRBJ1-1	TGTGCCAGCAGCCGAACCTCCGGACAAGGTGGGAACACTGAAGCTTTCTTT	CASSRTSGQGGNTEAFF
TRBV19	.	.	TRBJ1-5	TGTGCCAGTAGTTCCGGCAGGGGTGGCAATCAGCCCCAGCATTTT	CASSSGRGGNQPQHF
TRBV19	.	once	TRBJ1-1	TGTGCCAGTAGTTCGCATACACACACTGAAGCTTTCTTT	CASSSHTHTEAFF
TRBV4-1	.	.	TRBJ1-3	TGCGCCAGCAGCCAACCAACAGGGATGGCTGGAAACACCATATATTTT	CASSQPTGMAGNTIYF
TRBV18	TRBD1	.	TRBJ2-3	TGTGCCAGCTCACCGGACAGGGGGCAAGATACGCAGTATTTT	CASSPDRGQDTQYF
TRBV24-1	.	.	TRBJ2-2	TGTGCCACCACTGGTCGCGGGATCAACACCGGGGAGCTGTTTTTT	CATTGRGINTGELFF
TRBV19	TRBD1	.	TRBJ2-3	TGTGCCAGTAGTTCCTACAATGACAGGGGAGGAGATACGCAGTATTTT	CASSSYNDRGGDTQYF
TRBV5-5	TRBD1	.	TRBJ2-5	TGTGCCAGCAGCTTGCGACAGGGTGCAGAGACCCAGTACTTC	CASSLRQGAETQYF
TRBV7-9	.	.	TRBJ1-3	TGTGCCATCCAGCGGAGCTCTGGAAACACCATATATTTT	CAIQRSSGNTIYF
TRBV18	.	.	TRBJ2-5	TGTGCCAGCTCACTACAGCCGCAAGAGACCCAGTACTTC	CASSLQPQETQYF
TRBV29-1	.	.	TRBJ2-2	TGCAGCGTTGAAAAGGGGGTCACCGGGGAGCTGTTTTTT	CSVEKGVTGELFF
TRBV3-1/TRBV3-2	.	.	TRBJ1-1	TGTGCCAGCAGCAGCCGGGACAAAAGTGATGCTTTCTTT	CASSSRDKSDAFF
TRBV3-1/TRBV3-2	.	.	TRBJ2-5	TGTGCCAGCAGCCAAGTTTTTTATCGTCAAGAGACCCAGTACTTC	CASSQVFYRQETQYF
TRBV25-1	.	.	TRBJ2-3	TGTGCCAGCAGTACTGGCAGAGCGCCCACAGATACGCAGTATTTT	CASSTGRAPTDTQYF
TRBV2	.	.	TRBJ1-5	TGTGCCAGCAGCATCTCAGGGGTGGATAGCAATCAGCCCCAGCATTTT	CASSISGVDSNQPQHF
TRBV29-1	TRBD1	.	TRBJ2-7	TGCAGCGTAAAAGAAACAGGGGCCTACGAGCAGTACTTC	CSVKETGAYEQYF
TRBV9	.	.	TRBJ2-2	TGTGCCAGCAGCCCAGGGACTACCGGGGAGCTGTTTTTT	CASSPGTTGELFF
TRBV9	.	.	TRBJ2-1	TGTGCCAGCAGCGTAGGGAGGAGTGCCGATGAGCAGTTCTTC	CASSVGRSADEQFF
TRBV30	.	.	TRBJ2-2	TGTGCCTGGAGTCGGCAGGGTGGCGGGGAGCTGTTTTTT	CAWSRQGGGELFF
TRBV18	.	.	TRBJ1-2	TGTGCCAGCTCACCGACGACAGACCCTAACTATGGCTACACCTTC	CASSPTTDPNYGYTF
TRBV29-1	TRBD1	.	TRBJ1-1	TGCAGCGCCTGGACAGGGGGCAACACTGAAGCTTTCTTT	CSAWTGGNTEAFF
TRBV11-3	.	.	TRBJ2-7	TGTGCCAGCAGCTCCTCACTGAATCCGGGGGAGCAGTACTTC	CASSSSLNPGEQYF
TRBV2	.	.	TRBJ2-1	TGTGCCAGCAGAAAGTCCTTCGAGTACAATGAGCAGTTCTTC	CASRKSFEYNEQFF
TRBV7-2	.	.	TRBJ1-6	TGTGCCACCCTAGCGACGGGTGGATCACCCCTCCACTTT	CATLATGGSPLHF
TRBV4-2	TRBD1	few	TRBJ1-4	TGTGCCAGCAGCCAAGACAGGGGGAATGAAAAACTGTTTTTT	CASSQDRGNEKLFF
TRBV11-2	.	.	TRBJ1-1	TGTGCCAGCAGCTCCATTAGCCGGATCACTGAAGCTTTCTTT	CASSSISRITEAFF
TRBV18	TRBD1	.	TRBJ2-2	TGTGCCAGCTCACCTATTGGGACAGAGGGCCCCGGGGAGCTGTTTTTT	CASSPIGTEGPGELFF
TRBV14	.	once	TRBJ2-7	TGTGCCAGCAGCCAAGTAGGAGGGACAGCCTACGAGCAGTACTTC	CASSQVGGTAYEQYF
TRBV24-1	TRBD2	.	TRBJ2-2	TGTGCCACCAGTGACCCCGGACTAGCGGGGGGCCTGTCTGGGGAGCTGTTTTTT	CATSDPGLAGGLSGELFF
TRBV11-2	.	.	TRBJ2-3	TGTGCCAGCAGCCCCCAGGCGGGCGATAGCACAGATACGCAGTATTTT	CASSPQAGDSTDTQYF
TRBV27	TRBD1	.	TRBJ2-7	TGTGCCAGCAGTTCCACCTCGCCTGGACAGGGGTTCAACGAGCAGTACTTC	CASSSTSPGQGFNEQYF
TRBV9	TRBD1	.	TRBJ1-2	TGTGCCAGCAGCGCGAGACAGGGGTTCGTCTATGGCTACACCTTC	CASSARQGFVYGYTF
TRBV19	.	.	TRBJ2-7	TGTGCCAGTAGTATCGGGGGACAGCGAAGTCGGACCTCCACCTACGAGCAGTACTTC	CASSIGGQRSRTSTYEQYF
TRBV4-1	TRBD1	.	TRBJ1-1	TGCGCCAGCAGCCAAGTGGGGAAGGGGGCCGGGGCTTTCTTT	CASSQVGKGAGAFF
TRBV6-4	.	.	TRBJ2-3	TGTGCCAGCAGCCTACGATTTACAGATACGCAGTATTTT	CASSLRFTDTQYF
TRBV6-5	.	.	TRBJ1-5	TGTGCCAGCAGTACCAGGCCAGGACACAATCAGCCCCAGCATTTT	CASSTRPGHNQPQHF
TRBV4-1	TRBD2	.	TRBJ2-7	TGCGCCAGCAGCCAAGAGGGCCTAGCGGAATACGAGCAGTACTTC	CASSQEGLAEYEQYF
TRBV6-5	.	.	TRBJ2-7	TGTGCCGCAGGTGGCTACGAGCAGTACTTC	CAAGGYEQYF
TRBV7-9	TRBD1	.	TRBJ2-7	TGTGCCAGCAGCTTATCGGACAGGGGGTCCGACGAGCAGTACTTC	CASSLSDRGSDEQYF